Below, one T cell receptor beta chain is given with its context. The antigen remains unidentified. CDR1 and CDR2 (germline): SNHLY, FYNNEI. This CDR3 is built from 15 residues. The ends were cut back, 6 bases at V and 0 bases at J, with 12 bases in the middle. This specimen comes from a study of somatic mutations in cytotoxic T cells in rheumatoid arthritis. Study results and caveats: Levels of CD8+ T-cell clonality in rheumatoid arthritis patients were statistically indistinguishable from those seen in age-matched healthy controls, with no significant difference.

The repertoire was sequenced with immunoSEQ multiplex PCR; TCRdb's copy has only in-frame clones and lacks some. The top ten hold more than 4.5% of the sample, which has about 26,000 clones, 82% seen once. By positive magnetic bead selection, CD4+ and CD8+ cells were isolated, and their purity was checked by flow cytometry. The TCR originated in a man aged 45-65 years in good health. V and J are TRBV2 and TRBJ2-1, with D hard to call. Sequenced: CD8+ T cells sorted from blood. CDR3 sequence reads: CASRDPRSSYNEQFF. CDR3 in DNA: TGTGCCAGCAGAGATCCTAGGAGCTCCTACAATGAGCAGTTCTTC.